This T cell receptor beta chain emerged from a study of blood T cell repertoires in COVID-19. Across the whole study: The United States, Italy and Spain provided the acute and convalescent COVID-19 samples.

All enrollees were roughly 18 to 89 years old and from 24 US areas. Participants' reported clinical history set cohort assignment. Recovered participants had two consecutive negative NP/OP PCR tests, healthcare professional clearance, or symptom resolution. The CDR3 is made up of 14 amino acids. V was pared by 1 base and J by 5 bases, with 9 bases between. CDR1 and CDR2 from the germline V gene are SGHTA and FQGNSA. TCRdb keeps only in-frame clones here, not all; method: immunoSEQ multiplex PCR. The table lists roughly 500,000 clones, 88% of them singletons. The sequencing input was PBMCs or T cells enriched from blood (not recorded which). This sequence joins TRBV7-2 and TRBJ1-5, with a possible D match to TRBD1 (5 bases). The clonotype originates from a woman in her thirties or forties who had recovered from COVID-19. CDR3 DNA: TGTGCCAGCAGCTTAGACAGGACCTATCAGCCCCAGCATTTT. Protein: CASSLDRTYQPQHF.